Listed here are 19 T cell receptor beta chains from one sample, sequenced in a study of blood T cell repertoires in COVID-19. Here immunoSEQ multiplex PCR was the method, and the copy in TCRdb shows in-frame clones only, minus some. The sample carries some 380,000 clones, around 89% recorded once. The source material was peripheral blood. These receptors all come from a man younger than 35 with active or convalescent COVID-19.

This clone was picked up one time. V usage is TRBV27 and J usage is TRBJ2-1, with TRBD2 matching 7 bases. CDR1 MNHEY and CDR2 SMNVEV come from the germline V gene (reference sequence). The V gene end was trimmed by 7 bases and the J gene end by 2 bases; junction bases not matched to a gene: 8. This CDR3 is 15 amino acids long. CDR3 bases: TGTGCCAGCAACCTCTGGCGGGGGACCTACAATGAGCAGTTCTTC. Residues: CASNLWRGTYNEQFF.

J is TRBJ2-7 and V is TRBV5-8; D remains ambiguous. Trimming left V 1 base short and J 3 bases short, with 5 bases between. This CDR3 comprises 12 residues. Germline CDR1 is SGHTS and CDR2 is YDEGEE. The CDR3 protein is CASSLRGYEQYF. In DNA, the CDR3 is TGTGCCAGCAGCTTGAGAGGCTACGAGCAGTACTTC.

This chain uses TRBV4-3 with TRBJ2-7; tentatively, D is TRBD2 (5 bases). The V end was cut by 5 bases, the J end by 6 bases, with 11 bases between. This CDR3 has 12 amino acids. Germline-derived CDR1 and CDR2 are LGHNA and YSLEER. Here the CDR3 DNA reads TGCGCCAGCAGCGGACTTGCGAGCGAGCAGTACTTC. This translates into CASSGLASEQYF.

The V and J genes are TRBV19 and TRBJ2-3; 9 bases match TRBD2. J lost 2 bases, V lost 3 bases, and 9 bases had no gene match. CDR1 is LNHDA, CDR2 SQIVND, per germline (reference sequence). The CDR3 sequence is 17 residues long. The CDR3 is CASSMSGLAGSTDTQYF. CDR3 sequence (DNA): TGTGCCAGTAGTATGTCGGGGCTAGCGGGATCCACAGATACGCAGTATTTT. Supplemented by reference TRBV19 and TRBJ2-3, the full variable domain reads DGGITQSPKYLFRKEGQNVTLSCEQNLNHDAMYWYRQDPGQGLRLIYYSQIVNDFQKGDIAEGYSVSREKKESFPLTVTSAQKNPTAFYLCASSMSGLAGSTDTQYFGPGTRLTVL.

V and J are TRBV14 and TRBJ2-7; D remains unclear. Trimming took off 1 base at V and 4 bases at J, with 14 bases between the two ends. Germline lookup yields CDR1 SGHDN and CDR2 FVKESK. The CDR3 is 15 residues long. CDR3 DNA sequence: TGTGCCAGCAGCCAAGCCAGGCTAACCATATACGAGCAGTACTTC. This codes for CASSQARLTIYEQYF.

This clone has just one count. The CDR3 region has the DNA TGTGCCAGCAGTTTTCTAGGGACAGGTATTCAAGAGACCCAGTACTTC. Amino acid sequence: CASSFLGTGIQETQYF. The V and J genes are TRBV28 and TRBJ2-5; 8 bases are a match to TRBD1. The V gene's germline CDR1 is MDHEN and CDR2 SYDVKM. The CDR3 is made up of 16 amino acids. The ends lost 3 bases at V and 2 bases at J; junction bases unmatched: 8.

V and J are TRBV7-3 and TRBJ2-3, with 7 bases lining up with TRBD1. J was trimmed by 3 bases and V by 4 bases; bases with no gene match: 10. From germline, CDR1 is SGHTA and CDR2 FQGTGA. The CDR3 is 16 residues long. The CDR3 sequence: CASSWMDRSGTDTQYF. For the CDR3, the DNA is TGTGCCAGCAGCTGGATGGACAGGTCCGGGACAGATACGCAGTATTTT.

The J gene is TRBJ1-2, the V gene TRBV9, with 7 bases aligning to TRBD1. From germline, CDR1 is SGDLS and CDR2 YYNGEE. Unmatched junction bases numbered 5, after V lost 2 bases and J lost 7 bases. The CDR3 totals 13 residues. CDR3 DNA: TGTGCCAGCAGCGTGAAAACAGGGGCTGGCTACACCTTC. It specifies CASSVKTGAGYTF.

This chain links TRBV15 with TRBJ2-5; 7 positions match TRBD2. CDR3 length: 14 residues. V gave up 1 base and J gave up 5 bases; unmatched junction bases: 4. The V gene's germline CDR1 is LNHNV and CDR2 YYDKDF (reference sequence). The CDR3 loop is CATSRVGGGETQYF. In DNA form, the CDR3 reads TGTGCCACCAGCAGAGTTGGGGGAGGGGAGACCCAGTACTTC.

This rearrangement joins TRBV6-6 to TRBJ1-5; possible D gene TRBD1, 5 bases. The V and J ends lost 6 bases and 0 bases respectively, with 18 bases between them. The V gene's germline CDR1 is MNHNY and CDR2 SVGAGI (reference sequence). CDR3 length: 17 residues. The CDR3 DNA reads TGTGCCAGCAGACGAACCAATCAGGGATATAGCAATCAGCCCCAGCATTTT. Its protein is CASRRTNQGYSNQPQHF.

The DNA of the CDR3 is TGTGCCAGCCAACTAAGGACAGGGAATTATTCACCCCTCCACTTT. This gives the protein CASQLRTGNYSPLHF. J is TRBJ1-6 and V is TRBV19; 8 bases line up with TRBD1. Germline CDR1 reads LNHDA; CDR2 reads SQIVND (reference sequence). The CDR3 has 15 amino acids. V lost 9 bases, J lost 8 bases, and 12 bases stayed unmatched.

This sequence joins TRBV19 and TRBJ1-1; D is unclear. CDR3 size: 13 residues. Germline CDR1 and CDR2: LNHDA and SQIVND (reference sequence). Trimming took off 7 bases at V and 2 bases at J, with 11 bases between the two ends. This CDR3 is CASNPTLNTEAFF. CDR3 nucleotides: TGTGCCAGTAACCCGACATTAAACACTGAAGCTTTCTTT.

This chain uses TRBV27 with TRBJ1-5, with D possibly TRBD1 on 6 matching bases. V was pared by 5 bases and J by 3 bases, with 17 bases between. CDR1 and CDR2 from the germline V gene are MNHEY and SMNVEV (reference sequence). This CDR3 has 16 residues. In DNA, the CDR3 is TGTGCCAGCAGTCTTCACGGGACACTATTCAATCAGCCCCAGCATTTT. Translated, it gives CASSLHGTLFNQPQHF.

The chain recombines TRBV7-9 with TRBJ2-1, with 8 positions matching TRBD2. With 10 bases clipped from V and 4 bases from J, the junction kept 9 bases outside the gene matches. Germline values: CDR1 SEHNR, CDR2 FQNEAQ (reference sequence). This CDR3 is 14 amino acids long. The CDR3 region is CATAGGGAYNEQFF. DNA of the CDR3: TGTGCCACCGCGGGGGGAGGGGCATACAATGAGCAGTTCTTC.

This clone was seen only a few times. The chain carries TRBV29-1 and TRBJ1-1; TRBD1 agrees at 11 bases. This CDR3 is built from 13 residues. Germline values: CDR1 SQVTM, CDR2 ANQGSEA. V was pared by 6 bases and J by 4 bases, with 4 bases of the junction left unmatched. The CDR3 spells CSVGTGGPTEAFF. The CDR3 region has the DNA TGCAGCGTGGGGACAGGGGGTCCCACTGAAGCTTTCTTT.

The chain has TRBV18 and TRBJ2-7, with 12 bases that match TRBD2. Germline CDR1 reads KGHSH; CDR2 reads LQKENI. This CDR3 has 15 amino acids. The trim removed 0 bases at V and 4 bases at J, leaving 1 base unmatched. CDR3 bases: TGTGCCAGCTCACCACCGGGACTAGCGGGTTACGAGCAGTACTTC. Translating it yields CASSPPGLAGYEQYF.

Written as DNA, the CDR3 is TGCGCCAGCAGCCCAGGACAGGGAGGGGAAAAACTGTTTTTT. Protein sequence: CASSPGQGGEKLFF. The chain is built from TRBV5-1 and TRBJ1-4; the match to TRBD1 covers 8 bases. The trim removed 4 bases at V and 8 bases at J, leaving 7 bases unmatched. Looked up from germline, CDR1 is SGHRS and CDR2 is YFSETQ. CDR3 size: 14 residues.

The gene calls are TRBV6-5 and TRBJ2-7, with 7 bases identical to TRBD2. Germline CDR1 is MNHEY and CDR2 is SVGAGI. V was clipped by 0 bases and J by 4 bases; unmatched bases: 6. The CDR3 extends over 15 amino acids. This CDR3 is CASSYSSSSGYEQYF. CDR3 nucleotide sequence: TGTGCCAGCAGTTACTCGTCTTCTAGCGGTTACGAGCAGTACTTC.

The chain links TRBV24-1 to TRBJ2-1; D possibly corresponds to TRBD1 (7 bases). The V end lost 3 bases, the J end lost 0 bases, and 11 bases lay between the germline ends. The CDR3 is 16 residues long. Looked up from germline, CDR1 is KGHDR and CDR2 is SFDVKD. CDR3 DNA sequence: TGTGCCACCAGTGATGATCAGGGGGGCTCCTACAATGAGCAGTTCTTC. The encoded protein is CATSDDQGGSYNEQFF.